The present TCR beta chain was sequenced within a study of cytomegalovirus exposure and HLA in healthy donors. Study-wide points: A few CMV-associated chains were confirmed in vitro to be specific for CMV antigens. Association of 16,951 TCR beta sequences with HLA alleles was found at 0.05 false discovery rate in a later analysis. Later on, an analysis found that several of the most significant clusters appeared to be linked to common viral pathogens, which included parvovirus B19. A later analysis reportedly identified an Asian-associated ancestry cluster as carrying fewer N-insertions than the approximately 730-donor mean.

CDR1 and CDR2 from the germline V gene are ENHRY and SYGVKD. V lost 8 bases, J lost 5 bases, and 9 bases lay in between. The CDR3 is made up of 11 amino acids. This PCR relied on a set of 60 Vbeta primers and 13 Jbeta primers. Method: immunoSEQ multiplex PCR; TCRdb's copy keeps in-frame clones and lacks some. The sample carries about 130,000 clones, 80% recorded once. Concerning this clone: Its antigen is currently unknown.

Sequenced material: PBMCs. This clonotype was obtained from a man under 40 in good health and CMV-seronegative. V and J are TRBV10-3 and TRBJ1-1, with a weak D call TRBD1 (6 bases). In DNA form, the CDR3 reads TGTGCCATCCAAGGGGGAACTGAAGCTTTCTTT. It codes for CAIQGGTEAFF.